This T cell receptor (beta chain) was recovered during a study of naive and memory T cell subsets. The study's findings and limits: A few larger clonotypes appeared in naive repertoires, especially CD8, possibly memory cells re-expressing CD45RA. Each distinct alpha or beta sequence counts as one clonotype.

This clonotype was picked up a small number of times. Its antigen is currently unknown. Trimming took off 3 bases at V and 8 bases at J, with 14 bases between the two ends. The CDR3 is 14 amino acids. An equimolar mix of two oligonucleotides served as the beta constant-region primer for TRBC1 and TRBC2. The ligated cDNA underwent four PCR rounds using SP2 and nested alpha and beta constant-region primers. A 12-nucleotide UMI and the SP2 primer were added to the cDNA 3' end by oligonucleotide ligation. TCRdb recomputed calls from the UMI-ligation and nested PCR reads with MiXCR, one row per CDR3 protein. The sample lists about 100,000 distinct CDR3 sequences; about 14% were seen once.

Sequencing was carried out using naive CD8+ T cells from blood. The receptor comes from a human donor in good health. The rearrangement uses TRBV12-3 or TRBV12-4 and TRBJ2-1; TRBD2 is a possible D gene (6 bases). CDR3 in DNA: TGTGCCAGCAGTTTTGGCGAAGCGGGCGATGAGCAGTTCTTC. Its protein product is CASSFGEAGDEQFF.